This T cell receptor beta chain is drawn from a study of T cell responses to AZD1222 COVID-19 vaccine. Study overall: Some second doses came at about 4 weeks and others at about 12 weeks; these were pooled.

General observations from the study: Unmutated variant regions are reportedly targeted by nearly half of spike-specific TCRs. In all cases, repertoires were sampled only after the peak T cell response. Baseline antibody screening turned up just six or seven seropositive AZD1222 recipients.

CDR3 size: 14 residues. The V gene lost 3 bases and the J gene lost 4 bases, with 10 bases spanning the gap. Germline V gives CDR1 ENHRY, CDR2 SYGVKD. Measured with immunoSEQ multiplex PCR; TCRdb has only the in-frame clones, and not every one. The table records more than 95,000 clones, roughly 90% of them present only once. This clone was found a few times. Its antigen remains unknown. This chain uses TRBV10-3 with TRBJ1-5; D is undetermined. The specimen comprised peripheral blood, sampled on day 0 of AZD1222 vaccination. The origin of this receptor is an adult in good health. CDR3 loop: CAISDEAINQPQHF. CDR3 nucleotides: TGTGCCATCAGTGATGAGGCGATTAATCAGCCCCAGCATTTT.